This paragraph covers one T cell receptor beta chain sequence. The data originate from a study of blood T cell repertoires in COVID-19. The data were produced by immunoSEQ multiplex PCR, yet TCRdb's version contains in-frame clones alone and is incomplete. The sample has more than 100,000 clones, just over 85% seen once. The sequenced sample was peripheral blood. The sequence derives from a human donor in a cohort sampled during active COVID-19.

CDR3 DNA sequence: TGTGCCAGCAGCTTGGTTTTTGGAGGCACTGAAGCTTTCTTT. Its translation: CASSLVFGGTEAFF. The chain links TRBV5-4 to TRBJ1-1; D gene ambiguous. The CDR3 contains 14 residues. Germline V CDR1 and CDR2: SGHNT, YYREEE (reference sequence). V was trimmed by 0 bases and J by 4 bases, leaving 10 bases between them.